These 12 T cell receptor beta chains came from one sample sequenced in a study of blood T cell repertoires in COVID-19. Profiling relied on immunoSEQ multiplex PCR, and the TCRdb table lists in-frame clones only, not all of them. Among under 200,000 clones, roughly nine tenths were seen once, and the ten largest hold approximately 11%. What was sequenced was peripheral blood. The receptors were gathered from a woman in her sixties or seventies with COVID-19, enrolled during active disease.

This sequence joins TRBV27 and TRBJ1-1; D might be TRBD1 (6 bases). Trimming took 6 bases from V and 1 from J, leaving 18 bases between them. In germline, CDR1 is MNHEY, CDR2 SMNVEV (reference sequence). The CDR3 sequence is 16 residues long. CDR3 protein: CASRRNGGAWNTEAFF. The DNA for the CDR3 is TGTGCCAGCAGGCGAAACGGGGGGGCGTGGAACACTGAAGCTTTCTTT.

The V and J genes are TRBV19 and TRBJ2-5; tentatively, D is TRBD2 (6 bases). V gave up 1 base and J gave up 5 bases, with 11 bases separating them. The CDR3 totals 14 residues. Germline loops: CDR1 LNHDA, CDR2 SQIVND (reference sequence). The CDR3 bases are TGTGCCAGTAGTATAGTCGGAGGGCTGGAGACCCAGTACTTC. The encoded protein is CASSIVGGLETQYF.

The CDR3 loop reads CASSLTGPNQPQHF. In DNA, the CDR3 is TGTGCCAGCAGCCTGACAGGGCCCAATCAGCCCCAGCATTTT. The chain employs TRBV5-5 and TRBJ1-5; 7 bases map to TRBD1. CDR1 SGHKS and CDR2 YYEKEE come from the germline V gene (reference sequence). Trimming removed 4 bases from V and 3 bases from J; junction bases left unmatched: 4. The CDR3 runs 14 residues.

This clone was recorded once. This chain connects TRBV11-2 to TRBJ1-1, with D perhaps TRBD1 (6 bases). The germline V gene encodes CDR1 SGHAT and CDR2 FQNNGV. The CDR3 is 12 residues long. Trimming took 5 bases from V and 7 from J, leaving 11 bases between them. The CDR3 spells CASSLRDNEAFF. The CDR3, as DNA: TGTGCCAGCAGCCTCCGGGACAATGAAGCTTTCTTT.

V is TRBV12-3 or TRBV12-4 and J is TRBJ2-7, with a tentative D call TRBD1 (7 bases). This CDR3 spans 13 amino acids. V was clipped by 4 bases and J by 7 bases, with 14 bases between them. The DNA for the CDR3 is TGTGCCAGCAGTTATTCAGGGGGAGGTGAGCAGTACTTC. This gives the protein CASSYSGGGEQYF.

V gene TRBV7-9 combines with J gene TRBJ2-3; D gene unclear. V was shortened by 4 bases and J by 2 bases, with 13 bases between the two germline ends. Germline CDR1 SEHNR, CDR2 FQNEAQ (reference sequence). This CDR3 has 15 amino acids. CDR3 in DNA: TGTGCCAGCAGCTCCACCCGCGGCCTCACAGATACGCAGTATTTT. Amino acids: CASSSTRGLTDTQYF.

This chain links TRBV7-2 with TRBJ1-5; 8 bases line up with TRBD1. The length of the CDR3 is 14 residues. The V and J ends lost 5 bases and 6 bases, in that order; junction bases with no gene match: 6. Germline values: CDR1 SGHTA, CDR2 FQGNSA. CDR3: CASSLDRGVQPQHF. Here the CDR3 DNA reads TGTGCCAGCAGCCTCGACAGGGGTGTTCAGCCCCAGCATTTT.

The genes are TRBV28 and TRBJ1-4, with 7 bases fitting TRBD1. Germline V lookup: CDR1 MDHEN, CDR2 SYDVKM. The CDR3 is 17 amino acids. The J segment lost 8 bases and the V segment lost 3 bases, leaving 15 bases of the junction unmatched. The CDR3 coding sequence is TGTGCCAGCAGTTTCATCTTCTTAAGGAGGGGGCGGGAAAAACTGTTTTTT. Translation: CASSFIFLRRGREKLFF.

This clone came up once. The rearrangement joins TRBV19 to TRBJ1-1; D may be TRBD1 (6 bases). Germline assignment: CDR1 LNHDA and CDR2 SQIVND (reference sequence). V was trimmed by 1 base and J by 6 bases, leaving 15 bases between them. The CDR3 has 15 amino acids. CDR3 amino acids: CASSIGLQGRAEAFF. The CDR3 coding sequence is TGTGCCAGTAGTATAGGTCTACAGGGTAGGGCTGAAGCTTTCTTT.

The chain carries TRBV4-1 and TRBJ1-5; 7 positions agree with TRBD1. The CDR3 length is 14 residues. The germline V gene encodes CDR1 MGHRA and CDR2 YSYEKL. V lost 2 bases, J lost 7 bases, and 5 bases stayed unmatched. CDR3 loop: CASSQQTGSQPQHF. The CDR3 DNA follows: TGCGCCAGCAGCCAACAGACAGGGAGCCAGCCCCAGCATTTT.

This clone was counted a single time. The chain has TRBV29-1 and TRBJ1-6; the D gene is possibly TRBD1 (6 bases). The germline V gene has CDR1 SQVTM and CDR2 ANQGSEA. Between the trimmed V and J ends, which lost 4 bases and 9 bases, there was a span of 13 bases. The CDR3 covers 13 residues. The CDR3 loop is CSVAGTPSSPLHF. CDR3 DNA sequence: TGCAGCGTTGCCGGGACACCTTCTTCACCCCTCCACTTT.

This clone was counted at least ten times. This sequence joins TRBV19 and TRBJ1-5, with 9 nucleotides matching TRBD1. The CDR3 is 15 amino acids. V was pared by 3 bases and J by 7 bases, with 7 bases of the junction left unmatched. The germline V gene has CDR1 LNHDA and CDR2 SQIVND (reference sequence). DNA of the CDR3: TGTGCCAGTAGTATGGGGACAGGGTCGGGCCAGCCCCAGCATTTT. This codes for CASSMGTGSGQPQHF. Combining the CDR3 with reference TRBV19 and TRBJ1-5 gives the whole variable domain DGGITQSPKYLFRKEGQNVTLSCEQNLNHDAMYWYRQDPGQGLRLIYYSQIVNDFQKGDIAEGYSVSREKKESFPLTVTSAQKNPTAFYLCASSMGTGSGQPQHFGDGTRLSIL.